These T cell receptor beta chains were read from a single sample in a study of OX40 agonist ivuxolimab in advanced cancers. The protocol was immunoSEQ multiplex PCR, while the TCRdb copy is restricted to in-frame clones and leaves out a portion. This sample has around 56,000 clones, with roughly 82% found just once. Sequencing used CD4+ or CD8+ T cells sorted from blood, obtained in a trial of the OX40 agonist ivuxolimab. These receptors were taken from an adult with an advanced solid tumor such as melanoma, head and neck, liver or kidney cancer. The CDR3 runs from the conserved cysteine through the conserved F or W. The D gene is left open where the match is weak. Clone size, where shown, is once, few, many, or a class for clones that have expanded.

TRBJ2-5 | NA | NA | TRBV7-6 | TGTGCCAGCAGCTTAGGAGCAGGACCCTCCGAGACCCAGTACTTC | CASSLGAGPSETQYF
TRBJ2-4 | TRBD2 | once | TRBV29-1 | TGCAGCGTTGTCGGCGGGAGGGCCCAAAACATTCAGTACTTC | CSVVGGRAQNIQYF
TRBJ2-5 | NA | NA | TRBV20-1 | TGCAGTGCGGAGCTCCAGGAGACCCAGTACTTC | CSAELQETQYF
TRBJ2-7 | NA | NA | TRBV7-6 | TGTGCCAGCAGCTTAGCATTCTCAGATCTCGGGACACCTGGCTACGAGCAGTACTTC | CASSLAFSDLGTPGYEQYF
TRBJ1-3 | NA | NA | TRBV27 | TGTGCCAGCCGGGGGACTTCTGGAAACACCATATATTTT | CASRGTSGNTIYF
TRBJ1-3 | NA | NA | TRBV5-1 | TGCGCCAGCAGCCCGGAGGGTTCTGGAAACACCATATATTTT | CASSPEGSGNTIYF
TRBJ2-1 | NA | NA | TRBV7-2 | TGTGCCAGCACCACCCAAGGGCAGGTGCGCAATGAGCAGTTCTTC | CASTTQGQVRNEQFF
TRBJ2-7 | TRBD1 | once | TRBV7-9 | TGTGCCAGCAGCCCGTGGACAGGGGCCTACGAGCAGTACTTC | CASSPWTGAYEQYF
TRBJ1-2 | NA | few | TRBV6-4 | TGTGCCAGCAGTGACCTTCCCGGGACACAACTTGGAGGCTACACCTTC | CASSDLPGTQLGGYTF
TRBJ1-5 | NA | NA | TRBV6-5 | TGTGCCAGCAGTGGCTCCCCCAGCAATCAGCCCCAGCATTTT | CASSGSPSNQPQHF
TRBJ2-3 | TRBD1 | NA | TRBV5-6 | TGTGCCAGCAGCCCCGACAGGGTCAGCACAGATACGCAGTATTTT | CASSPDRVSTDTQYF
TRBJ2-3 | NA | NA | TRBV10-2 | TGCGCCAGCAGTGAGAACACCCTCACAGATACGCAGTATTTT | CASSENTLTDTQYF
TRBJ2-7 | NA | NA | TRBV14 | TGTGCCAGCACTCCGAGAGGGCTGTACGAGCAGTACTTC | CASTPRGLYEQYF
TRBJ2-3 | TRBD2 | NA | TRBV2 | TGTGCCAGCACTACTAGCGGATACACAGATACGCAGTATTTT | CASTTSGYTDTQYF
TRBJ1-5 | NA | NA | TRBV7-8 | TGTGCCAGCAGCTTAGAACAGGGCCATCAGCCCCAGCATTTT | CASSLEQGHQPQHF
TRBJ2-2 | TRBD2 | NA | TRBV10-1 | TGCGCCAGCAGGCTAGCGGGAGAAACCGGGGAGCTGTTTTTT | CASRLAGETGELFF
TRBJ2-3 | TRBD2 | NA | TRBV7-9 | TGTGCCAGCAGCTTCGGGGGGGATACGCAGTATTTT | CASSFGGDTQYF
TRBJ2-5 | TRBD1 | NA | TRBV6-1 | TGTGCCAGCAGTGGACAGGGAAAAGAGACCCAGTACTTC | CASSGQGKETQYF
TRBJ2-2 | NA | NA | TRBV7-2 | TGTGCCAGCAGCTACGGACTATCCGGGGAGCTGTTTTTT | CASSYGLSGELFF
TRBJ2-3 | TRBD2 | NA | TRBV9 | TGTGCCAGCAGCGTAGCCCCCGGTCTAGCGGGGGGCACAGATACGCAGTATTTT | CASSVAPGLAGGTDTQYF
TRBJ2-6 | TRBD1 | NA | TRBV28 | TGTGCCAGCAGTACACCGGGACAGGGCCCCTCTGGGGCCAACGTCCTGACTTTC | CASSTPGQGPSGANVLTF
TRBJ1-2 | NA | NA | TRBV6-6 | TGTGCCACCGTGGTTCTCGGCAGGGCCTATGGCTACACCTTC | CATVVLGRAYGYTF
TRBJ2-1 | NA | NA | TRBV6-5 | TGTGCCAGCAGAGCGCTAGGATTGGCTGAGCAGTTCTTC | CASRALGLAEQFF
TRBJ1-1 | NA | few | TRBV21-1 | TGTGCCAGCAGCAAAGCAACGGGGAACCGGGACACTGAAGCTTTCTTT | CASSKATGNRDTEAFF
TRBJ2-3 | NA | NA | TRBV7-9 | TGTGCCAGCAGCTTAAAAGTAAAGGACACAGATACGCAGTATTTT | CASSLKVKDTDTQYF
TRBJ2-6 | NA | NA | TRBV7-2 | TGTGCCAGCAGCTCCCTCCTGGTCTCTGGGGCCAACGTCCTGACTTTC | CASSSLLVSGANVLTF
TRBJ1-2 | TRBD1 | once | TRBV5-4 | TGTGCCAGCAGCCTGGACAGGGGGCGACAGGGCTACACCTTC | CASSLDRGRQGYTF
TRBJ2-7 | TRBD2 | NA | TRBV5-4 | TGTGCCAGCAGCTTAATGGCGGGGGGGAATGAGCAGTACTTC | CASSLMAGGNEQYF
TRBJ2-5 | TRBD1 | NA | TRBV7-2 | TGTGCCAGCAGCTTAGGGGACAGCCGTGAGACCCAGTACTTC | CASSLGDSRETQYF
TRBJ1-2 | NA | once | TRBV10-3 | TGTGCCATCAGTGGCATGGCGGGGAACTATGGCTACACCTTC | CAISGMAGNYGYTF
TRBJ2-3 | NA | medium-sized | TRBV15 | TGTGCCACCAGCAGTCCGGGGACACCTAGCACAGATACGCAGTATTTT | CATSSPGTPSTDTQYF
TRBJ2-1 | TRBD2 | NA | TRBV25-1 | TGTGCCAGCAGTGACCTTAGCGGGGGGGCCTTCAATGAGCAGTTCTTC | CASSDLSGGAFNEQFF
TRBJ1-5 | TRBD1 | NA | TRBV5-5 | TGTGCCAGCAGCTTGGAGGGACAGACGGGACAGCCCCAGCATTTT | CASSLEGQTGQPQHF
TRBJ2-7 | NA | NA | TRBV11-3 | TGTGCCAGCAGCGCCGGAGGTTACGAGCAGTACTTC | CASSAGGYEQYF
TRBJ1-3 | TRBD1 | NA | TRBV4-2 | TGTGCCAGCAGCTTGGAGGCAGGGGGCGCCGGAAACACCATATATTTT | CASSLEAGGAGNTIYF
TRBJ1-5 | NA | NA | TRBV5-1 | TGCGCCAGCAGCATAGGGCTGGAAAGCAATCAGCCCCAGCATTTT | CASSIGLESNQPQHF
TRBJ2-5 | TRBD1 | NA | TRBV4-1 | TGCGCCAGCAGCCAAGAAGACCCGTTCCGGGGCAGGGGGCGAGGGGAGACCCAGTACTTC | CASSQEDPFRGRGRGETQYF
TRBJ1-1 | NA | NA | TRBV5-1 | TGCGCCAGCAGCTTGGCCCTCTCCGGGACTGAAGCTTTCTTT | CASSLALSGTEAFF
TRBJ1-4 | NA | NA | TRBV7-3 | TGTGCCAGCAGCCGGGTGGCTAATGAAAAACTGTTTTTT | CASSRVANEKLFF
TRBJ2-5 | TRBD1 | NA | TRBV5-1 | TGCGCCAGCAGCGAACCGACAGGGGATAGGGAGACCCAGTACTTC | CASSEPTGDRETQYF
TRBJ2-1 | NA | once | TRBV19 | TGTGCCAGTAGTAAATTGCTGGGGGGCTCCTACAATGAGCAGTTCTTC | CASSKLLGGSYNEQFF
TRBJ1-4 | TRBD1 | few | TRBV2 | TGTGCCAGCGGACAGGTTGTCCTCCTCGATGAAAAACTGTTTTTT | CASGQVVLLDEKLFF
TRBJ2-5 | TRBD1 | NA | TRBV5-1 | TGCGCCAGCAGCTGGCAGACAGGGGTACAAGAGACCCAGTACTTC | CASSWQTGVQETQYF
TRBJ2-2 | TRBD1 | NA | TRBV14 | TGTGCCAGCAGCTTTTACGGACAGGCCGCGAACACCGGGGAGCTGTTTTTT | CASSFYGQAANTGELFF
TRBJ2-7 | TRBD1 | NA | TRBV7-3 | TGTGCCAGCAGCCTCCAACAGGGGGCGGCCTACGAGCAGTACTTC | CASSLQQGAAYEQYF
TRBJ1-2 | TRBD1 | NA | TRBV19 | TGTGCCAGTACCCTAACAGGGGGCAGGGGCTATGGCTACACCTTC | CASTLTGGRGYGYTF
TRBJ1-5 | TRBD1 | NA | TRBV19 | TGTGCCAGTACCTCGGACAGGGCCCGAAGTGGCAATCAGCCCCAGCATTTT | CASTSDRARSGNQPQHF
TRBJ2-1 | TRBD1 | few | TRBV11-3 | TGTGCCAGCAGCTTAGGGGACAGCTCCTACAATGAGCAGTTCTTC | CASSLGDSSYNEQFF
TRBJ1-1 | NA | NA | TRBV5-8 | TGTGCCAGCAGCACGGAATTATCTGAAGCTTTCTTT | CASSTELSEAFF
TRBJ2-1 | NA | NA | TRBV19 | TGTGCCAGTAGTACCCCCCCACGGGGGTCTCACAATGAGCAGTTCTTC | CASSTPPRGSHNEQFF
TRBJ2-5 | TRBD2 | NA | TRBV12-5 | TGTACTAGTGGTTTGGGAATAGCGGGGACGGAGACCCAGTACTTC | CTSGLGIAGTETQYF
TRBJ1-2 | TRBD1 | once | TRBV7-2 | TGTGCCAGCAGCTCCGCGACAGGGTATGGCTACACCTTC | CASSSATGYGYTF
TRBJ2-3 | NA | NA | TRBV19 | TGTGCCAGTAGTCCCCTGGGGTCAGATACGCAGTATTTT | CASSPLGSDTQYF
TRBJ1-1 | TRBD1 | NA | TRBV10-3 | TGTGCCATCAGGGGGGGACAGGGGGCGAGCACTGAAGCTTTCTTT | CAIRGGQGASTEAFF
TRBJ1-2 | TRBD1 | once | TRBV18 | TGTGCCAGCTCACCACTCGACAGGGGGCATGGCTACACCTTC | CASSPLDRGHGYTF
TRBJ1-2 | NA | NA | TRBV14 | TGTGCCAGCAGCCAAGACCAGGGAATTGGTGGCTACACCTTC | CASSQDQGIGGYTF
TRBJ1-1 | NA | NA | TRBV6-5 | TGTGCCAGCAGTACCGGACAGTCCGGGGCTTTCTTT | CASSTGQSGAFF
TRBJ1-2 | NA | NA | TRBV19 | TGTGCCAGTAGTATTAGGCGCAGGGACTATGGCTACACCTTC | CASSIRRRDYGYTF